Following are 26 T cell receptor beta chains from one sample sequenced in a study of spatial heterogeneity in lung cancer. Indicated time point: sample taken at primary tumor resection. Unsorted samples of tumor, nontumor lung or frozen PBMC had their whole RNA sequenced. Using its own MiXCR run on the 5' RACE reads, TCRdb lists one record per CDR3 protein. This table holds 4,900 or so distinct CDR3 sequences, about a sixth found once. This specimen consisted of PBMCs, obtained at surgery. These TCRs come from a male donor with early-stage non-small cell lung cancer.

There are many counts of this clonotype. The V gene is TRBV5-6, the J gene TRBJ2-7; D is uncertain. Germline CDR1 SGHDT, CDR2 YYEEEE. Trimming cost V 0 bases and J 5 bases, with 12 bases left between them. The CDR3 is 14 amino acids. The DNA for the CDR3 is TGTGCCAGCAGCTTGGGTGAGGCGGCGGACGAGCAGTACTTC. It codes for CASSLGEAADEQYF.

This clonotype ranks as medium-sized. V is TRBV27 and J is TRBJ2-7; D is ambiguous. V lost 2 bases and J 7 bases, leaving 12 bases between the germline ends. This CDR3 is built from 13 residues. The germline V gene has CDR1 MNHEY and CDR2 SMNVEV (reference sequence). The CDR3 DNA reads TGTGCCAGCAGTTTAACAGCGAAGACGGAGCAGTACTTC. Translated, it gives CASSLTAKTEQYF.

This clonotype was observed at least ten times. The V call is TRBV5-1, the J call TRBJ2-1; 11 positions agree with TRBD2. J was trimmed by 5 bases and V by 5 bases; bases with no gene match: 9. Germline values: CDR1 SGHRS, CDR2 YFSETQ. This CDR3 has 16 residues. The CDR3 is CASRTGTSGANNEQFF. The CDR3 coding sequence is TGCGCCAGCAGAACCGGGACTAGCGGAGCTAACAATGAGCAGTTCTTC.

This clonotype is medium-sized by share. The rearrangement links TRBV4-1 to TRBJ1-5; TRBD1 might be the D (5 bases). The germline V and J ends were trimmed by 0 bases and 10 bases, with 16 bases remaining between them. The CDR3 runs to 15 residues. Germline V gene lookup returns CDR1 MGHRA and CDR2 YSYEKL. The CDR3 reads CASSQDTWGLDPQHF. CDR3 in DNA: TGCGCCAGCAGCCAAGATACGTGGGGGTTGGATCCCCAGCATTTT.

Ten or more counts support this clonotype. This rearrangement joins TRBV6-1 to TRBJ1-1; TRBD1 might be the D (5 bases). CDR3 length equals 16 residues. V gave up 8 bases and J gave up 0 bases, with 19 bases separating them. Germline CDR1 reads MNHNS; CDR2 reads SASEGT. The CDR3 bases are TGTGCCAGCGAACGCCAGGGATTCGGGTTGAACACTGAAGCTTTCTTT. It encodes CASERQGFGLNTEAFF.

Within the sample, this clonotype is medium-sized. The rearrangement joins TRBV12-3 or TRBV12-4 to TRBJ1-1, with D uncertain. This CDR3 region has 11 residues. Deletions cut 7 bases from V and 6 bases from J, with 9 bases between. The CDR3, as DNA: TGTGCCAGCAAGGATAGTTCTGAAGCTTTCTTT. This gives the protein CASKDSSEAFF.

By share, this clonotype ranks as medium-sized. The gene calls are TRBV9 and TRBJ2-3, with 8 bases matching TRBD2. The CDR3 is 15 residues long. CDR1 is SGDLS and CDR2 is YYNGEE in the germline V gene. The junction had 5 bases not matched to a gene; V was cut back by 1 base and J by 4 bases. In DNA, the CDR3 is TGTGCCAGCAGCGTATCCGGGGGGGCCGCAGATACGCAGTATTTT. Protein sequence: CASSVSGGAADTQYF.

The CDR3 coding sequence is TGCAGCGTTGAAACAGGGGGAGAGACCCAGTACTTC. Translation gives CSVETGGETQYF. V is TRBV29-1 and J is TRBJ2-5, with 8 nucleotides matching TRBD1. In germline, CDR1 is SQVTM, CDR2 ANQGSEA. The CDR3 runs 12 residues. V gave up 2 bases and J gave up 4 bases; unmatched junction bases: 0.

This clonotype came up many times. The V call is TRBV6-6, the J call TRBJ2-7; D might be TRBD1 (6 bases). Germline V gene lookup returns CDR1 MNHNY and CDR2 SVGAGI (reference sequence). CDR3 length: 14 amino acids. Trimming left V 2 bases short and J 7 bases short, with 15 bases between. In nucleotides, the CDR3 is TGTGCCAGCAGTTACCTTGGACAGACTGAAGAGCAGTACTTC. This gives the protein CASSYLGQTEEQYF.

The chain has TRBV28 and TRBJ2-1, with a weak D call TRBD1 (8 bases). The V end lost 6 bases, the J end lost 0 bases, and 18 bases lay between the germline ends. Germline values: CDR1 MDHEN, CDR2 SYDVKM. The length of the CDR3 is 17 residues. The CDR3 reads CASSWTGTTDSYNEQFF. CDR3 bases: TGTGCCAGCAGCTGGACAGGGACTACCGACTCCTACAATGAGCAGTTCTTC. Full variable domain (remainder filled in from reference TRBV28 and TRBJ2-1): DVKVTQSSRYLVKRTGEKVFLECVQDMDHENMFWYRQDPGLGLRLIYFSYDVKMKEKGDIPEGYSVSREKKERFSLILESASTNQTSMYLCASSWTGTTDSYNEQFFGPGTRLTVL.

In this sample, this clonotype is medium-sized (0.01 to 0.1%). The chain employs TRBV6-2 or TRBV6-3 and TRBJ2-7; D not resolved. CDR1 is MNHEY and CDR2 is SVGEGT in the germline V gene. This CDR3 has 16 amino acids. The germline V and J ends were trimmed by 4 bases and 6 bases, with 22 bases remaining between them. This CDR3 reads CASSSRRMQPAREQYF. DNA for the CDR3: TGTGCCAGCAGTTCCCGACGAATGCAGCCGGCCCGCGAGCAGTACTTC.

By share of the sample, this clonotype is medium-sized. The CDR3, as DNA: TGTGCCAGCAGTTACCGAACTAGCTCCCACGGGGAGCTGTTTTTT. Translating it yields CASSYRTSSHGELFF. This rearrangement joins TRBV6-2 or TRBV6-3 to TRBJ2-2; tentatively, D is TRBD2 (6 bases). The CDR3 has 15 residues. V was pared by 2 bases and J by 7 bases, with 14 bases between. Germline-derived CDR1 and CDR2 are MNHEY and SVGEGT.

The chain has TRBV4-2 and TRBJ1-2; 7 nucleotides line up with TRBD1. Per the germline V gene, CDR1 is LGHNA and CDR2 is YNFKEQ. The J segment lost 8 bases and the V segment lost 4 bases, leaving 10 bases of the junction unmatched. The CDR3 contains 14 residues. The CDR3 region is CASSPKGGAEGYTF. The CDR3 DNA reads as TGTGCCAGCAGCCCCAAAGGGGGCGCGGAGGGCTACACCTTC.

This clonotype qualifies as medium-sized (0.01 to 0.1%). The V gene is TRBV5-8, the J gene TRBJ1-5, with D perhaps matching TRBD1 (5 bases). Trimming pared 4 bases from V and 4 bases from J, leaving 15 bases between. CDR3 length: 15 residues. Germline V gives CDR1 SGHTS, CDR2 YDEGEE. The DNA of the CDR3 is TGTGCCAGCAGCCCGGGGCAGGCCCAAAATCAGCCCCAGCATTTT. Its translation is CASSPGQAQNQPQHF.

This clonotype is deemed medium-sized. This sequence joins TRBV7-8 and TRBJ1-6, with D maybe TRBD1 (6 bases). Germline CDR1 is SGHVS and CDR2 is FQNEAQ. Trimming stripped 7 bases from V and 7 bases from J, with 20 bases between. The CDR3 runs 16 residues. The CDR3 DNA reads as TGTGCCAGCACCCAGGATCAGGGGCTGGTAAATTCACCCCTCCACTTT. This translates into CASTQDQGLVNSPLHF.

The rearrangement uses TRBV18 and TRBJ2-7; TRBD1 might be the D (6 bases). The CDR3 totals 18 residues. The germline V gene encodes CDR1 KGHSH and CDR2 LQKENI. Trimming removed 1 base from V and 3 bases from J, with 22 bases in between. For the CDR3, the DNA is TGTGCCAGCTCACCACGGGCAGGGACAACAGTGACTAACTACGAGCAGTACTTC. Protein product: CASSPRAGTTVTNYEQYF.

The chain carries TRBV18 and TRBJ2-7; 10 nucleotides line up with TRBD1. With 6 bases clipped from V and 5 bases from J, the junction kept 7 bases outside the gene matches. In germline, CDR1 is KGHSH, CDR2 LQKENI. The CDR3 has 14 amino acids. Here the CDR3 reads CASSGDRGEDEQYF. The CDR3 coding sequence is TGTGCCAGCTCCGGGGACAGGGGAGAGGACGAGCAGTACTTC.

This clonotype was seen at least ten times. The V call is TRBV9, the J call TRBJ2-7; weak D call: TRBD1 (5 bases). Per germline, CDR1 SGDLS and CDR2 YYNGEE. CDR3 length: 16 amino acids. Between the trimmed V and J ends, which lost 2 bases and 4 bases, there was a span of 19 bases. CDR3 bases: TGTGCCAGCAGCGTCAGCCCCCAGGGTATGGGATACGAGCAGTACTTC. Amino acids: CASSVSPQGMGYEQYF.

This clonotype qualifies as medium-sized. The chain employs TRBV4-1 and TRBJ2-7, with a tentative D call TRBD2 (6 bases). The CDR3 spans 13 residues. From germline, CDR1 is MGHRA and CDR2 YSYEKL. The V end was cut by 4 bases, the J end by 1 base, with 8 bases between. CDR3 protein: CASSRGESYEQYF. As DNA, the CDR3 is TGCGCCAGCAGCCGGGGGGAGTCCTACGAGCAGTACTTC.

In this sample, this clonotype turned up many times. V gene TRBV6-6 combines with J gene TRBJ2-3, with 8 bases lining up with TRBD2. This CDR3 comprises 15 residues. V lost 1 base and J lost 1; bases outside the gene matches: 1. Germline V gene sequence: CDR1 MNHNY, CDR2 SVGAGI (reference sequence). The CDR3, as DNA: TGTGCCAGCAGTTACTTGCGGGGGGGCACAGATACGCAGTATTTT. Translating it yields CASSYLRGGTDTQYF.

This clonotype is medium-sized within its sample. The rearrangement uses TRBV7-2 and TRBJ2-3, with D hard to call. Trimming shortened V by 3 bases and J by 1 base, and 11 bases separated the two germline ends. The CDR3 loop spans 15 amino acids. CDR1 SGHTA and CDR2 FQGNSA come from the germline V gene. CDR3 loop: CASSFQLVGTDTQYF. The CDR3 DNA follows: TGTGCCAGCAGCTTCCAACTGGTCGGCACAGATACGCAGTATTTT.

CDR3 sequence (DNA): TGTGCCAGCAGTTTAAGGACGAACACCGGGGAGCTGTTTTTT. Protein: CASSLRTNTGELFF. The chain couples TRBV27 to TRBJ2-2; D gene unclear. CDR3 size: 14 residues. V dropped 2 bases and J dropped 0 bases, with 4 bases sitting between them. Germline CDR1 MNHEY, CDR2 SMNVEV (reference sequence).

By sample share, this clonotype is medium-sized. The CDR3 DNA follows: TGTGCCAGCAGTTTCACCAGGTACACTGAAGCTTTCTTT. Translating gives CASSFTRYTEAFF. The V gene is TRBV6-5, the J gene TRBJ1-1; D is undetermined. The germline V gene encodes CDR1 MNHEY and CDR2 SVGAGI. V shed 4 bases and J shed 3 bases, with 9 bases lying between them. CDR3 length: 13 residues.

In its sample, this clonotype was seen a few times. The V and J genes are TRBV10-3 and TRBJ2-7; D is undetermined. The germline gives CDR1 ENHRY, CDR2 SYGVKD. This CDR3 has 14 amino acids. V gave up 3 bases and J gave up 3 bases, with 12 bases separating them. In DNA, the CDR3 is TGTGCCATCAGTGAATCTTCTCAGTACTACGAGCAGTACTTC. It encodes CAISESSQYYEQYF.

This clonotype is termed medium-sized. The V and J genes are TRBV9 and TRBJ2-7; 10 positions agree with TRBD2. Germline V gives CDR1 SGDLS, CDR2 YYNGEE. J gave up 2 bases and V 3 bases, and 5 bases lay outside the gene matches. The CDR3 runs 15 residues. The CDR3 DNA follows: TGTGCCAGCAGCGCCGGACTAGCGGAAACCTACGAGCAGTACTTC. This codes for CASSAGLAETYEQYF.

This clonotype was found a few times. The V gene is TRBV5-1, the J gene TRBJ2-7; the D call may be TRBD1 or TRBD2 (6 bases each). Trimming left V 2 bases short and J 5 bases short, with 17 bases between. The CDR3 is 15 amino acids. The germline CDR1 and CDR2 sequences are SGHRS and YFSETQ. The CDR3 loop reads CASSLRPGAGDEQYF. As DNA, the CDR3 is TGCGCCAGCAGCTTAAGGCCGGGGGCCGGCGACGAGCAGTACTTC.